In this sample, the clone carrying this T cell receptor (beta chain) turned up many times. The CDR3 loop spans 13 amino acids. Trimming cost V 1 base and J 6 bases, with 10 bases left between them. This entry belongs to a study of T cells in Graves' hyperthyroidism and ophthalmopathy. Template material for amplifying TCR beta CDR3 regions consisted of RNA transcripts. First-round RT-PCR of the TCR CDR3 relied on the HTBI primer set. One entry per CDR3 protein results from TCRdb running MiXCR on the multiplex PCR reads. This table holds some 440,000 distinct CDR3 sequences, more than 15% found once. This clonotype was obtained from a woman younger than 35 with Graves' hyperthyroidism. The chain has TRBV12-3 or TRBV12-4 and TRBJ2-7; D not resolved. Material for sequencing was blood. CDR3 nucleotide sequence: TGTGCCAGCAGTTTAGGCAGGACCAGCGAGCAGTACTTC. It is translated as CASSLGRTSEQYF.